The sequence of this TCR beta chain was determined in a study of T-cell reconstitution after alpha-beta-depleted transplantation in children (dated by TCRdb to about 2016). About the investigation overall: Using TCR repertoire profiling, the study followed T-cell immune reconstitution in a quantitative way in children after TCRalphabeta/CD19-depleted allogeneic hematopoietic cell transplantation. The paper's findings and limits, for the study overall: Hyperexpanded clone frequencies declined over subsequent months; after one year, T-cell counts and TCRbeta diversity were mostly attributed to newly produced T cells. The apparently early recovery of alphabetaT-cell counts about two months after transplant reportedly depended on only several hundred rapidly expanded clones that came from non-depleted graft cells. The high TCRbeta diversity at day 60 in some patients was ascribed to recipient T cells and intrathymic progenitors that had survived conditioning.

Library preparation used PCR. Sequenced using an Illumina HiSeq 2500. TCR library preparation used molecular barcoding, with unique molecular identifiers applied to normalize quantification of the TCRbeta repertoire. TCRdb ran its own pipeline on the public reads, namely fastp trimming at Q25 and MiXCR clone calling, and kept in-frame beta chains. Each CDR3 protein appears once, grouped with its most common genes and DNA. In this sample the table shows 440,000 or so distinct CDR3 sequences, 43% of which occur a single time. The ten largest account for approximately 25% of the sample. In light of the paper, this sample's treatment or condition label describes: allogeneic hematopoietic cell transplantation with graft depleted of TCRalphabeta T cells and CD19 B cells. The children who served as transplant recipients had been given grafts of TCRalphabeta/CD19-depleted allogeneic hematopoietic cells. This clonotype was detected only a few times. Its cognate antigen has yet to be identified. Within one base of it there is no much larger clone, and no base qualities were kept.

CDR1 and CDR2, looked up from the germline V gene, are ENHRY and SYGVKD. At the junction V is shortened by 0 bases and J by 1 base; bases outside the gene matches: 9. From the cysteine through the phenylalanine, the CDR3 covers 19 amino acids. The DNA shown is the 57-base CDR3, in frame from base 1. The TCR comes from a girl aged 2-10 years with aplastic anemia, due to receive a stem cell transplant. The sequencing here drew on PBMCs, taken before TCRalphabeta/CD19-depleted stem cell transplant. Recombination linked TRBV10-3 to TRBJ2-4; 10 bases in the middle match TRBD2. At the DNA level, the sequence is TGTGCCATCAGTGAGTCCGGGACTAGCGACATTCGGGCCAAAAACATTCAGTACTTC. This is translated as CAISESGTSDIRAKNIQYF.